The 5 T cell receptor beta chains reported below all come from one sample, sequenced in a study of cytotoxic CD8 clonotypes in ibrutinib-treated CLL (dated by TCRdb to about 2021). The receptor library was made with the immunoSEQ multiplex PCR assay. Entries here come from immuneACCESS through TCRdb and include only in-frame sequences with V and J called. Some clones fail to appear in such tables; in the studies checked, an unresolved V gene covers under half of the shortfall, and the cause of the remainder is unknown. Present in this sample are 65,000 to 80,000 clones, 75% to 90% of which were seen just once. The ten most abundant clones make up roughly 40% of the sample. The time point label here, explained by the study, means: approximately 2 years on ibrutinib. Sample: PBMCs, taken after 24 months of ibrutinib treatment. These receptors all stem from a human donor with chronic lymphocytic leukemia.

By sample fraction, this clone is hyperexpanded. CDR3 coding DNA: TGTGCCACCAGCAGAGTCGACAAGTTGTACGAGCAGTACTTC. This codes for CATSRVDKLYEQYF. This chain uses TRBV15 with TRBJ2-7; D gene unclear. The CDR3 has 14 residues. Germline CDR1 is LNHNV and CDR2 is YYDKDF (reference sequence). The germline V and J ends were trimmed by 1 base and 4 bases, with 11 bases remaining between them.

This sequence joins TRBV30 and TRBJ2-7, with D perhaps matching TRBD1 (5 bases). Germline-derived CDR1 and CDR2 are GTSNPN and SVGIG (reference sequence). The length of the CDR3 is 14 residues. V was clipped by 2 bases and J by 6 bases, with 17 bases between them. The CDR3 reads CAWSPLGASSEQYF. CDR3 DNA: TGTGCCTGGAGTCCACTTGGGGCAAGCTCCGAGCAGTACTTC.

This clone showed up just once. The CDR3 DNA reads TGTGCCACCAGCAGAGAGCAGGGGGCCCGCGAGCAGTACTTC. Residues: CATSREQGAREQYF. The chain employs TRBV15 and TRBJ2-7; 8 bases fit TRBD1. The CDR3 loop spans 14 amino acids. J lost 6 bases, V lost 0 bases, and 4 bases had no gene match. Per the germline V gene, CDR1 is LNHNV and CDR2 is YYDKDF (reference sequence).

This sequence joins TRBV5-6 and TRBJ2-3; 8 nucleotides match TRBD1. Germline V gives CDR1 SGHDT, CDR2 YYEEEE. The ends lost 0 bases at V and 1 base at J; junction bases unmatched: 1. CDR3 length equals 15 residues. Here the CDR3 reads CASSLETGGTDTQYF. The CDR3 DNA sequence: TGTGCCAGCAGCTTGGAGACAGGGGGCACAGATACGCAGTATTTT. The full variable domain, completed using reference TRBV5-6 and TRBJ2-3, is DAGVTQSPTHLIKTRGQQVTLRCSPKSGHDTVSWYQQALGQGPQFIFQYYEEEERQRGNFPDRFSGHQFPNYSSELNVNALLLGDSALYLCASSLETGGTDTQYFGPGTRLTVL.

V and J are TRBV19 and TRBJ2-7; either TRBD1 or TRBD2 may supply D (6 bases each). The germline V gene has CDR1 LNHDA and CDR2 SQIVND (reference sequence). V lost 4 bases and J 2 bases, leaving 15 bases between the germline ends. The CDR3 is 15 amino acids. CDR3 coding DNA: TGTGCCAGTAGTAGATACAGGGACTTAACCTACGAGCAGTACTTC. Translating gives CASSRYRDLTYEQYF.